The clone carrying this T cell receptor (beta chain) was seen only a few times. The sample belongs to a study of blood T cell repertoires in COVID-19. Germline lookup yields CDR1 SGHRS and CDR2 YFSETQ. CDR3 length: 15 amino acids. The V end was cut by 1 base, the J end by 2 bases, with 10 bases between. In Cohort 3, a recovered donor had either two negative PCRs, clearance, or symptom resolution. In the original processing: Reference gene primer amplification gave estimated nucleated cell counts. Method: immunoSEQ multiplex PCR; TCRdb's copy keeps in-frame clones and lacks some. V, J and clone size derive from that table, while D and trimming were established from the DNA sequence. The sample includes a few hundred thousand clones, around 81% seen only once; the top ten take about 3.4%.

The source is a man aged 45 to 65 who had recovered from COVID-19. Material: PBMCs or T cells enriched from blood (not recorded which). The chain joins TRBV5-1 to TRBJ1-3, with a possible D match to TRBD1 (6 bases). The chain's CDR3 is CASSLSSGAGNTIYF. CDR3 coding DNA: TGCGCCAGCAGCTTGAGCTCAGGGGCTGGAAACACCATATATTTT.